Sequencing of this TCR beta chain was carried out in a study of CD8 T cells in ankylosing spondylitis. Libraries for TCR beta were made by quantitative 5'-RACE with molecular barcodes. MiXCR was run by TCRdb on the 5' RACE reads, yielding one entry per CDR3 protein. The table lists roughly 400,000 distinct CDR3 sequences, about 20% of them singletons, with less than 20% in the top ten. V lost 3 bases, J lost 4 bases, and 7 bases lay in between. The CDR3 has 12 amino acids. Overall study findings and caveats: Disease-linked clones bore a CD8+ phenotype, appearing relatively rarely in peripheral blood. Ankylosing spondylitis blood appeared to be characterized by a TCR beta motif of several highly homologous variants. It was reported that disease-linked clones were significantly enriched in matched ankylosing spondylitis synovial fluid.

For this clonotype: The target antigen is unknown.

The sample consisted of blood, either unsorted or a sorted T cell fraction (not recorded which). The receptor was isolated from a male donor with ankylosing spondylitis. The chain joins TRBV12-3 or TRBV12-4 to TRBJ2-7, with unresolved D. The CDR3 here is CASSLDAYEQYF. The CDR3 DNA is TGTGCCAGCAGTTTGGATGCTTACGAGCAGTACTTC.